This T cell receptor (beta chain) was retrieved from a study of control samples from healthy donors and cancer patients. This clone was seen a handful of times. This sample also contains other DNA sequences that code for the same CDR3. Clones were sequenced by immunoSEQ multiplex PCR, and TCRdb holds only the in-frame ones, with some missing. The sample shows around 94,000 clones, about 92% of them seen only once. Sequencing was done on a sample of blood. The clonotype comes from a woman aged 18-29 years in good health.

The CDR3 sequence is CASSQDRSSYNEQFF. CDR3 in DNA: TGCGCCAGCAGCCAAGACAGGAGCTCCTACAATGAGCAGTTCTTC. J is TRBJ2-1 and V is TRBV4-1; D unclear. This CDR3 spans 15 amino acids. Germline V gene sequence: CDR1 MGHRA, CDR2 YSYEKL. Trimming removed 0 bases at V and 0 bases at J, with 6 bases between.